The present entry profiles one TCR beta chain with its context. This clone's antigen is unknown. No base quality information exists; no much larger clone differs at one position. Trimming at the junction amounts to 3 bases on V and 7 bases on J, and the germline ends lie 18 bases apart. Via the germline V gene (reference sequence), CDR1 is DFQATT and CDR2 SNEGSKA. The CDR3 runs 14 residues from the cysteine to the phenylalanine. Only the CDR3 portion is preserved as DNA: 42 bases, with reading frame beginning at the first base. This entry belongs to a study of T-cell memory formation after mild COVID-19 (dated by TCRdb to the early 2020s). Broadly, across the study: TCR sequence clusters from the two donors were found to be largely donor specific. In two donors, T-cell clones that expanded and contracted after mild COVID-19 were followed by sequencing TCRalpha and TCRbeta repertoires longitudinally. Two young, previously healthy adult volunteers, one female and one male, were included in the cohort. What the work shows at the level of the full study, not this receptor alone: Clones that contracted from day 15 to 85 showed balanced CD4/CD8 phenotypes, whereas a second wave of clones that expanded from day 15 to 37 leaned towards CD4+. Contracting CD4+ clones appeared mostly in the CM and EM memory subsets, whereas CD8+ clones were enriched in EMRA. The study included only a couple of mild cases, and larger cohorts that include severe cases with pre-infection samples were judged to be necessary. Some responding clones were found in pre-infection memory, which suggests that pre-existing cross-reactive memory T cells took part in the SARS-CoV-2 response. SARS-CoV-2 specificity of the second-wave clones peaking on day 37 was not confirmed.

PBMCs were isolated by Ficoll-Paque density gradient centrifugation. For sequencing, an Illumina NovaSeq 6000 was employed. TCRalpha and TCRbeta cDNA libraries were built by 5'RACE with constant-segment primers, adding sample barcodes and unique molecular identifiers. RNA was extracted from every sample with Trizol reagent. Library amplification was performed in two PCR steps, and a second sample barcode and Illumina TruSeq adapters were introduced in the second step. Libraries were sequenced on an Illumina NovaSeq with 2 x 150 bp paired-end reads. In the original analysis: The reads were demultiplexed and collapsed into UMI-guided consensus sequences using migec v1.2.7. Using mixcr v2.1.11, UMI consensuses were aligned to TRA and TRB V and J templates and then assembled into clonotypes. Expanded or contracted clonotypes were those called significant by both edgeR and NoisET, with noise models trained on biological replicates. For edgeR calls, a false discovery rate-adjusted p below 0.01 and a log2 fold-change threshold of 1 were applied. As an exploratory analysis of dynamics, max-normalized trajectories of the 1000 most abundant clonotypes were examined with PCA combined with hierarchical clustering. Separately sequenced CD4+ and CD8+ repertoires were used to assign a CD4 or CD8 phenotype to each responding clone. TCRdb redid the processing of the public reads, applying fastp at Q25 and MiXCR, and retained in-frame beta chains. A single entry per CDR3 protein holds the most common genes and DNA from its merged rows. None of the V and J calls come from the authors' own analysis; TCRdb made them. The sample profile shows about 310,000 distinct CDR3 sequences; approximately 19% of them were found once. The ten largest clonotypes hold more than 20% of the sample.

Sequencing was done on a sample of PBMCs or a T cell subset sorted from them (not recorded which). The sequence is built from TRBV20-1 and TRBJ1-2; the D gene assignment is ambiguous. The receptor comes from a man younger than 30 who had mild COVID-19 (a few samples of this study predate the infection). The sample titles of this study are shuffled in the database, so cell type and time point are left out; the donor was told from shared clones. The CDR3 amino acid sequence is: CSARSLTSPAGYTF. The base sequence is TGCAGTGCTAGGAGTCTGACCTCGCCGGCTGGCTACACCTTC.